Listed here are 5 T cell receptor beta chains from one sample, sequenced in a study of T cells in women clearing cervical HPV infection. Measured with immunoSEQ multiplex PCR; TCRdb has only the in-frame clones, and not every one. The table lists fewer than 35,000 clones, with 4.2% in the top ten. The sequencing input was blood buffy coat. These receptors were taken from a woman between 18 and 75 years old with a cervical HPV16 infection that either progressed to CIN3+ or cleared (not recorded which).

CDR3 region: CASSVAPGQGYEQYF. The CDR3 bases that were read are TGTGCCAGCAGCGTAGCTCCGGGACAGGGTTACGAG. The V call is TRBV9, the J call TRBJ2-7, with 9 bases lining up with TRBD1. The read is 3 residues too short to cover the CDR3 end, so that end is filled in from the germline J gene. Germline CDR1 SGDLS, CDR2 YYNGEE. V shed 0 bases, J shed 4 bases, and the junction held 5 bases outside the gene matches. The CDR3 spans 15 residues.

As regards this clone: The DNA ends 3 residues before the CDR3 does, and the rest of the CDR3 is filled in from the germline J gene. The rearrangement uses TRBV5-1 and TRBJ2-1; D perhaps matches TRBD1 (6 bases). V was trimmed by 4 bases and J by 5 bases, leaving 16 bases between them. Germline V gives CDR1 SGHRS, CDR2 YFSETQ. The CDR3 consists of 15 residues. The CDR3 loop reads CASSQDGQPDNEQFF. The sequenced CDR3 bases are TGCGCCAGCAGCCAGGATGGACAGCCCGACAATGAG. Complete variable domain (other parts from reference TRBV5-1 and TRBJ2-1): KAGVTQTPRYLIKTRGQQVTLSCSPISGHRSVSWYQQTPGQGLQFLFEYFSETQRNKGNFPGRFSGRQFSNSRSEMNVSTLELGDSALYLCASSQDGQPDNEQFFGPGTRLTVL.

Comment on this clone: With the read ending 3 residues before the CDR3 end, the germline J gene is used to fill in that end. This chain links TRBV11-1 with TRBJ1-1, with D unresolved. The CDR3 has 13 amino acids. CDR1 is SGHAT, CDR2 FQDESV, per germline (reference sequence). V lost 5 bases and J 6 bases, leaving 13 bases between the germline ends. Here the CDR3 reads CASSPRPGAEAFF. CDR3 DNA (partial): TGTGCCAGCAGCCCAAGACCAGGCGCTGAA.

Comments on this clone: The junction departs from germline at one end; a sequencing error may be responsible. CDR3 DNA (partial): TGCGCCAGCAGCCAAGAGGTAGCGGTGGAAGAGACC. Translation: CASSQEVAVEET. The whole CDR3 sequence is CASSQEVAVEETQYF. J is TRBJ2-5 and V is TRBV4-2; D possibly corresponds to TRBD2 (6 bases). The CDR3 end falls 3 residues outside the read, so it is completed with the germline J gene. Germline values: CDR1 LGHNA, CDR2 YNFKEQ. The CDR3 contains 15 residues.

Turning to this clone: The read falls 3 residues short of the CDR3 end, and the missing part is taken from the germline J gene. This rearrangement joins TRBV13 to TRBJ1-4; tentatively, D is TRBD1 (5 bases). CDR1 is PRHDT and CDR2 is FYEKMQ in the germline V gene (reference sequence). V dropped 4 bases and J dropped 0 bases, with 9 bases sitting between them. The CDR3 extends over 15 amino acids. CDR3 residues: CASSSKTATNEKLFF. The covered CDR3 bases are TGTGCCAGCAGCTCCAAGACAGCAACTAATGAAAAA. Together with reference TRBV13 and TRBJ1-4, the CDR3 gives the full variable domain: AAGVIQSPRHLIKEKRETATLKCYPIPRHDTVYWYQQGPGQDPQFLISFYEKMQSDKGSIPDRFSAQQFSDYHSELNMSSLELGDSALYFCASSSKTATNEKLFFGSGTQLSVL.